This T cell receptor beta chain was found in a study of monozygotic twins with inflammatory bowel disease. The study, taken as a whole, reports: Inverse Simpson values showed less TCRbeta diversity in IBD patients than in their healthy co-twins.

Turning to this clonotype: Its antigen is still unknown.

TCRdb reprocessed the 5' RACE reads, with one entry per CDR3 protein and no DNA. The ten most abundant clones cover roughly 2.6% of a sample with 160,000 or so distinct CDR3 sequences. The CDR3 covers 15 residues. The germline CDR1 and CDR2 sequences are MNHEY and SMNVEV (reference sequence). The origin of this receptor is a human donor with ulcerative colitis or Crohn's disease, or a healthy co-twin of an affected twin (not recorded which). The sample taken for sequencing was blood. The V gene is TRBV27, the J gene TRBJ2-1; as DNA is missing, the TRBD2 call by TCRdb cannot be tested. CDR3 amino acids: CASSYVASGIREQFF.